Shown below are 29 T cell receptor beta chains from a single sample sequenced in a study of cytomegalovirus exposure and HLA in healthy donors. The primer mix had 60 Vbeta and 13 Jbeta primers. Some clones are missing from TCRdb's copy, which holds only in-frame ones; the method was immunoSEQ multiplex PCR. The sample lists about 180,000 clones; about three quarters were seen once. Source material: PBMCs. These receptors originate from a woman between 45 and 60 years old in good health and CMV-seropositive.

This clone appeared a few times. The J gene is TRBJ2-6, the V gene TRBV2; 9 bases map to TRBD1. The CDR3 length is 18 residues. J lost 0 bases, V lost 7 bases, and 10 bases had no gene match. Germline CDR1 is SNHLY and CDR2 is FYNNEI. This CDR3 reads CASKVHGTGISGANVLTF. The CDR3 nucleotides read TGTGCCAGCAAGGTACACGGGACAGGGATCTCTGGGGCCAACGTCCTGACTTTC.

The chain combines TRBV28 with TRBJ1-1; D is unresolved. Trimming stripped 8 bases from V and 1 base from J, with 8 bases between. The germline gives CDR1 MDHEN, CDR2 SYDVKM. The CDR3 totals 12 residues. CDR3 nucleotide sequence: TGTGCCAGCCTCCTAGCGAACACTGAAGCTTTCTTT. Protein sequence: CASLLANTEAFF.

Only a few counts were recorded for this clone. The gene calls are TRBV5-5 and TRBJ1-2; D ambiguous. The CDR3 spans 13 residues. V lost 8 bases, J lost 2 bases, and 13 bases lay in between. Germline V lookup: CDR1 SGHKS, CDR2 YYEKEE (reference sequence). Written as DNA, the CDR3 is TGTGCCAGAATGGGAGACTTCAACTATGGCTACACCTTC. It translates to CARMGDFNYGYTF.

The CDR3 DNA is TGTGCCAGTAGTTTGTTCTATAGCGATGAGCAGTTCTTC. This encodes CASSLFYSDEQFF. The chain uses TRBV19 and TRBJ2-1, with a tentative D call TRBD2 (5 bases). The ends were cut back, 5 bases at V and 8 bases at J, with 13 bases in the middle. The CDR3 is 13 amino acids. Germline CDR1 and CDR2: LNHDA and SQIVND (reference sequence).

This clone has only a few counts. This chain connects TRBV19 to TRBJ2-3; 9 bases map to TRBD1. CDR3 length equals 14 residues. V was clipped by 4 bases and J by 6 bases; unmatched bases: 5. CDR1 and CDR2 from the germline V gene are LNHDA and SQIVND (reference sequence). DNA of the CDR3: TGTGCCAGTAGTACGGGACAGGGCTGGGATACGCAGTATTTT. Translation gives CASSTGQGWDTQYF.

The chain joins TRBV7-2 to TRBJ1-1; D unclear. CDR1 SGHTA and CDR2 FQGNSA come from the germline V gene. With 3 bases removed from V and 3 bases from J, the gap between germline ends came to 8 bases. This CDR3 is 13 amino acids long. CDR3 residues: CASSLAEYTEAFF. CDR3 DNA: TGTGCCAGCAGCTTGGCGGAGTACACTGAAGCTTTCTTT.

This rearrangement joins TRBV15 to TRBJ1-5; 10 nucleotides agree with TRBD1. Germline CDR1 and CDR2: LNHNV and YYDKDF (reference sequence). This CDR3 has 16 amino acids. Trimming removed 3 bases from V and 6 bases from J; junction bases left unmatched: 8. In DNA form, the CDR3 reads TGTGCCACCAGCAGTTTAGACAGGGGGCTTGTTCAGCCCCAGCATTTT. Amino acids: CATSSLDRGLVQPQHF.

V gene TRBV5-8 combines with J gene TRBJ2-3; D gene uncertain. Germline V CDR1 and CDR2: SGHTS, YDEGEE. CDR3 length equals 15 residues. The V and J ends lost 0 bases and 1 base respectively, with 9 bases between them. CDR3 sequence reads: CASSLAREGTDTQYF. The CDR3 DNA follows: TGTGCCAGCAGCTTGGCGCGAGAGGGCACAGATACGCAGTATTTT. The whole variable domain, filled in from reference TRBV5-8 and TRBJ2-3, reads EAGVTQSPTHLIKTRGQQATLRCSPISGHTSVYWYQQALGLGLQFLLWYDEGEERNRGNFPPRFSGRQFPNYSSELNVNALELEDSALYLCASSLAREGTDTQYFGPGTRLTVL.

The table lists this clone with a few counts. V usage is TRBV18 and J usage is TRBJ2-3; possibly TRBD2 for D (6 bases). Germline V gives CDR1 KGHSH, CDR2 LQKENI. This CDR3 has 14 residues. V was trimmed by 2 bases and J by 5 bases, leaving 11 bases between them. The CDR3 region is CASSPEGGKDTQYF. Written as DNA, the CDR3 is TGTGCCAGCTCACCAGAGGGAGGAAAAGATACGCAGTATTTT.

V and J are TRBV4-3 and TRBJ2-1, with 13 bases lining up with TRBD2. CDR1 is LGHNA, CDR2 YSLEER, per germline. Trimming at V came to 0 bases and at J to 6 bases, leaving 5 bases not matched to a gene. This CDR3 has 17 amino acids. The CDR3 nucleotides are TGCGCCAGCAGCCAAGAGAATGGACTAGCGGGAGTCAATGAGCAGTTCTTC. Translating gives CASSQENGLAGVNEQFF.

This rearrangement joins TRBV9 to TRBJ1-2; weak D call: TRBD1 (6 bases). The CDR3 covers 14 residues. V was shortened by 5 bases and J by 4 bases, with 15 bases between the two germline ends. The V gene's germline CDR1 is SGDLS and CDR2 YYNGEE. The CDR3 coding sequence is TGTGCCAGCAGGGTGGGAGGGGGTGGCTATGGCTACACCTTC. Translating it yields CASRVGGGGYGYTF.

The chain combines TRBV7-9 with TRBJ2-1, with TRBD2 matching 10 bases. V shed 4 bases, J shed 8 bases, and the junction held 5 bases outside the gene matches. The CDR3 length is 14 residues. Germline loops: CDR1 SEHNR, CDR2 FQNEAQ (reference sequence). CDR3 coding DNA: TGTGCCAGCAGCTCTCTAGCGGGAGTAGATGAGCAGTTCTTC. Its translation: CASSSLAGVDEQFF.

The CDR3 loop reads CASSSPTGANYGYTF. CDR3 bases: TGTGCCAGCAGTTCCCCTACAGGTGCTAACTATGGCTACACCTTC. The chain uses TRBV28 and TRBJ1-2, with D possibly being TRBD1 (5 bases). This CDR3 contains 15 residues. V was shortened by 4 bases and J by 0 bases, with 12 bases between the two germline ends. Germline CDR1 MDHEN, CDR2 SYDVKM.

The genes are TRBV28 and TRBJ1-1; perhaps TRBD1 as D (6 bases). The V gene's germline CDR1 is MDHEN and CDR2 SYDVKM. Trimming shortened V by 3 bases and J by 2 bases, and 19 bases separated the two germline ends. This CDR3 spans 17 amino acids. The CDR3 protein is CASSLGVLDRRNTEAFF. Here the CDR3 DNA reads TGTGCCAGCAGTTTGGGAGTCCTAGACAGGCGTAACACTGAAGCTTTCTTT.

The rearrangement uses TRBV19 and TRBJ1-4, with D maybe TRBD1 (5 bases). This CDR3 comprises 14 residues. Germline V gene lookup returns CDR1 LNHDA and CDR2 SQIVND (reference sequence). The germline V and J ends were trimmed by 6 bases and 8 bases, with 16 bases remaining between them. CDR3 loop: CASSMWGLGEKLFF. The CDR3 region has the DNA TGTGCCAGTAGCATGTGGGGACTGGGCGAAAAACTGTTTTTT. The full variable domain, rest sourced from reference TRBV19 and TRBJ1-4, is DGGITQSPKYLFRKEGQNVTLSCEQNLNHDAMYWYRQDPGQGLRLIYYSQIVNDFQKGDIAEGYSVSREKKESFPLTVTSAQKNPTAFYLCASSMWGLGEKLFFGSGTQLSVL.

J is TRBJ2-3 and V is TRBV2; D is possibly TRBD2 (5 bases). The CDR3 has 13 amino acids. Trimming removed 3 bases at V and 10 bases at J, with 14 bases between. Germline CDR1 SNHLY, CDR2 FYNNEI. The CDR3 region has the DNA TGTGCCAGCAGTGAGGGAGAGGGCCGGGCGCAGTATTTT. Translating gives CASSEGEGRAQYF.

This chain joins TRBV2 and TRBJ2-1; 9 positions agree with TRBD2. After removal of 3 bases from V and 7 bases from J, the junction contained 7 bases not matched to a gene. The CDR3 is 15 residues long. Germline assignment: CDR1 SNHLY and CDR2 FYNNEI. In nucleotides, the CDR3 is TGTGCCAGCAGTGAGCACGGACTAGCGATTAATGAGCAGTTCTTC. Protein product: CASSEHGLAINEQFF.

The chain employs TRBV2 and TRBJ2-4; 7 nucleotides align to TRBD1. The CDR3 sequence is 15 residues long. The V and J ends lost 5 bases and 4 bases, in that order; junction bases with no gene match: 8. Germline V gene data show CDR1 as SNHLY and CDR2 as FYNNEI. In DNA form, the CDR3 reads TGTGCCAGCAGTAGGCGGCAGGGGGAAAAAAACATTCAGTACTTC. Translation: CASSRRQGEKNIQYF.

The V gene is TRBV2, the J gene TRBJ2-3, with 11 bases aligning to TRBD2. The CDR3 is 15 residues long. J was trimmed by 4 bases and V by 6 bases; bases with no gene match: 6. CDR1 SNHLY and CDR2 FYNNEI come from the germline V gene. CDR3 coding DNA: TGTGCCAGCAGGGATAGACTAGCGGGGTCAGATACGCAGTATTTT. Translating gives CASRDRLAGSDTQYF.

The gene calls are TRBV7-3 and TRBJ2-2; D might be TRBD1 (6 bases). V lost 5 bases and J lost 5, with 9 bases in between. CDR1 SGHTA and CDR2 FQGTGA come from the germline V gene. This CDR3 has 13 amino acids. DNA of the CDR3: TGTGCCAGCAGCCTAGGACAGACCGGGGAGCTGTTTTTT. The encoded protein is CASSLGQTGELFF.

The V and J genes are TRBV30 and TRBJ1-2; D gene uncertain. Germline loops: CDR1 GTSNPN, CDR2 SVGIG (reference sequence). This CDR3 has 12 residues. V dropped 3 bases and J dropped 8 bases, with 13 bases sitting between them. Here the CDR3 DNA reads TGTGCCTGGAGCGACGTGGGGAGGGGCTACACCTTC. Translated, it gives CAWSDVGRGYTF.

The chain uses TRBV5-4 and TRBJ2-5; tentatively, D is TRBD1 (6 bases). The better agreement between TRBJ2-7 and the DNA end casts doubt on the J call. Per germline, CDR1 SGHNT and CDR2 YYREEE (reference sequence). The CDR3 loop spans 14 amino acids. The CDR3 DNA sequence: TGTGCCAGCAGCCCGGACAGTTACTCCTACGAGCAGTACTTC. Its protein product is CASSPDSYSYEQYF.

The rearrangement links TRBV15 to TRBJ1-4; weak D call: TRBD1 (6 bases). The V end lost 2 bases, the J end lost 8 bases, and 12 bases lay between the germline ends. Germline V lookup: CDR1 LNHNV, CDR2 YYDKDF (reference sequence). This CDR3 comprises 14 residues. The CDR3 DNA sequence: TGTGCCACCAGCAGATACAGGGATGGGGAAAAACTGTTTTTT. Protein: CATSRYRDGEKLFF.

The chain has TRBV5-1 and TRBJ1-2; a weak D match, TRBD1 (6 bases). The germline V gene encodes CDR1 SGHRS and CDR2 YFSETQ. CDR3 length: 13 amino acids. Trimming stripped 4 bases from V and 7 bases from J, with 14 bases between. CDR3 region: CASSPTGSSGYTF. In DNA, the CDR3 is TGCGCCAGCAGCCCTACAGGGTCGAGTGGCTACACCTTC.

The chain joins TRBV6-6 to TRBJ1-2; 7 bases are shared with TRBD1. This CDR3 spans 12 amino acids. J lost 8 bases, V lost 5 bases, and 5 bases had no gene match. Germline V gives CDR1 MNHNY, CDR2 SVGAGI (reference sequence). The CDR3 spells CASSADRDGYTF. DNA for the CDR3: TGTGCCAGCAGTGCCGACAGGGACGGCTACACCTTC.

The gene calls are TRBV5-8 and TRBJ1-4; no clear D. The CDR3 loop spans 13 amino acids. The germline V and J ends were trimmed by 0 bases and 8 bases, with 8 bases remaining between them. Per germline, CDR1 SGHTS and CDR2 YDEGEE. The CDR3 loop is CASSLVAREKLFF. CDR3 sequence (DNA): TGTGCCAGCAGCTTGGTCGCTAGGGAAAAACTGTTTTTT.

Notes on this clone: A junction boundary mismatches the germline segment, possibly from a read error. J is TRBJ2-4 and V is TRBV5-6, with TRBD2 matching over 11 bases. The CDR3 is 17 amino acids. CDR1 is SGHDT, CDR2 YYEEEE, per germline. The CDR3 DNA follows: TGTGCCAGCAGCTGGGGGACTAGCGGAAGCGAGGTAAACAGTCAGTACTTC. It encodes CASSWGTSGSEVNSQYF.

The chain employs TRBV9 and TRBJ1-1, with D possibly being TRBD1 (6 bases). The V end lost 0 bases, the J end lost 1 base, and 16 bases lay between the germline ends. The CDR3 contains 17 residues. Germline V gives CDR1 SGDLS, CDR2 YYNGEE. The CDR3 reads CASSVGTRGRANTEAFF. The CDR3 DNA sequence: TGTGCCAGCAGCGTAGGGACCAGGGGACGGGCGAACACTGAAGCTTTCTTT.

The CDR3 coding sequence is TGTGCCAGCAGCAAACTAGGGACAGTGAACACTGAAGCTTTCTTT. It specifies CASSKLGTVNTEAFF. The V gene is TRBV21-1, the J gene TRBJ1-1; the table's D gene call, TRBD1, was not cross checked with the DNA. TRBV21-1 is a known pseudogene. This CDR3 comprises 15 residues.